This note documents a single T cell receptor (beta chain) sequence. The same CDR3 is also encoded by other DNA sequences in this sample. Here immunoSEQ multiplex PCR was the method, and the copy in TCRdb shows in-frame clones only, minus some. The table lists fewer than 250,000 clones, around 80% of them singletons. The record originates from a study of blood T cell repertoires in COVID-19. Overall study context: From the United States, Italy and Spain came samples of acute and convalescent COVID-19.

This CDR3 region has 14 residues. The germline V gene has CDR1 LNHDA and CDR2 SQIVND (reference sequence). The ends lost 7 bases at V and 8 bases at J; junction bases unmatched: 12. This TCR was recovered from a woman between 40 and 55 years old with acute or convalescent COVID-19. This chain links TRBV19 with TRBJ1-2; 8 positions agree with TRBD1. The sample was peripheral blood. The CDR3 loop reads CASTKTGGGRGYTF. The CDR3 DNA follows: TGTGCCAGTACTAAAACAGGGGGGGGTCGCGGCTACACCTTC.